This T cell receptor beta chain was recorded in a study of control samples from healthy donors and cancer patients. Produced via immunoSEQ multiplex PCR; TCRdb's table is partial and in-frame only. The sample holds 100,000 to 150,000 clones, approximately 90% seen once. This CDR3 has 15 residues. The trim removed 0 bases at V and 3 bases at J, leaving 5 bases unmatched. Per the germline V gene, CDR1 is SGHRS and CDR2 is YFSETQ. The genes are TRBV5-1 and TRBJ2-7, with 8 bases identical to TRBD1. The source of this sequence is a man younger than 35 in good health. The sequencing sample was made of blood. The CDR3 coding sequence is TGCGCCAGCAGCTTGGTGGGGACAGGAGACTACGAGCAGTACTTC. The encoded protein is CASSLVGTGDYEQYF.